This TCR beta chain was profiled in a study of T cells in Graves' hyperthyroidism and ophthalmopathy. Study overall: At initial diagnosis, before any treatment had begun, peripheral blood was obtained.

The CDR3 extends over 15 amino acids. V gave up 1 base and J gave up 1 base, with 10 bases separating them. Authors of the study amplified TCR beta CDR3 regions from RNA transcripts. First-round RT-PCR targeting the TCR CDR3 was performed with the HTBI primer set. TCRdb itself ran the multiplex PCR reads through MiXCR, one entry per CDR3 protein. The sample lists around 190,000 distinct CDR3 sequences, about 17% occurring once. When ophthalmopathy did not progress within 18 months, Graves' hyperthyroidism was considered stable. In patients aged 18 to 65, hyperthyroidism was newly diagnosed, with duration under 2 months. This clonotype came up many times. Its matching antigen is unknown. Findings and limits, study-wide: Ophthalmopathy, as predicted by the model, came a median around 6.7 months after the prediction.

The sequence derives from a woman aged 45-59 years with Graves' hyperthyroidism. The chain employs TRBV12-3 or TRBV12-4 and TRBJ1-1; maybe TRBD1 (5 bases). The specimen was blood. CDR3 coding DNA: TGTGCCAGCAGTTTAGAGAGGGGATGGAACACTGAAGCTTTCTTT. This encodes CASSLERGWNTEAFF.